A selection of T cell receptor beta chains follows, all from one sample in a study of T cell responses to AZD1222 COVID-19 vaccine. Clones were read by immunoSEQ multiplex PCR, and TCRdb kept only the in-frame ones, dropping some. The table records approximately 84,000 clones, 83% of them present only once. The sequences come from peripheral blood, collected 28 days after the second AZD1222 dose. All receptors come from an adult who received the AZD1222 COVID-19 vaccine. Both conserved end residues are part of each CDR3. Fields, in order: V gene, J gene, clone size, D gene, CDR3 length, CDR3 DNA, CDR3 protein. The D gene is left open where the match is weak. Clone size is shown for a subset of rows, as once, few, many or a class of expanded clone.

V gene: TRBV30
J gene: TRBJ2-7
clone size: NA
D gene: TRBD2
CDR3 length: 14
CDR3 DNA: TGTGCCTGGAGTGTACTAGCGGGAGTCTACGAGCAGTACTTC
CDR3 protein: CAWSVLAGVYEQYF

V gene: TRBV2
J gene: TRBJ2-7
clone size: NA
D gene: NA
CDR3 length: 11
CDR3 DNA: TGTGCCAGCAGTGGGCCTACCCCGCAGTACTTC
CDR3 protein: CASSGPTPQYF

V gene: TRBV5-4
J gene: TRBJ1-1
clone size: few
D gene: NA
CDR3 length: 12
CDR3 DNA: TGTGCCAGCAGCTTTTCCGTAGGTGAAGCTTTCTTT
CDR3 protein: CASSFSVGEAFF

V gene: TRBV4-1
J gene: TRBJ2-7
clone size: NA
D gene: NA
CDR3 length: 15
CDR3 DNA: TGCGCCAGCAGCCAAATGAGTGAGAACCCGTACGAGCAGTACTTC
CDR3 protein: CASSQMSENPYEQYF

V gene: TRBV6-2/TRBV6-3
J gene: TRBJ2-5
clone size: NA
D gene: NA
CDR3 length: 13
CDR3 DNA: TGTGCCAGCAGTTTAAGACTAGGAGAGACCCAGTACTTC
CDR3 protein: CASSLRLGETQYF

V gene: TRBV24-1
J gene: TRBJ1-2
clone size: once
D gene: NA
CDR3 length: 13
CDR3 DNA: TGTGCCACCAGCAAGGACAGTAACTATGGCTACACCTTC
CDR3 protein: CATSKDSNYGYTF

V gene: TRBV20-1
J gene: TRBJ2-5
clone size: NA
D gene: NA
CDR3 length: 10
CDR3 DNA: TGCAGTGCTTTTAAAGAGACCCAGTACTTC
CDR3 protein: CSAFKETQYF

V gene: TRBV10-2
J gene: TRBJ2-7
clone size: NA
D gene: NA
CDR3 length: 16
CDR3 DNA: TGCGCCAGCAGTGAGGGGGGCAGGCGTGCTACAAGCGAGCAGTACTTC
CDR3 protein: CASSEGGRRATSEQYF

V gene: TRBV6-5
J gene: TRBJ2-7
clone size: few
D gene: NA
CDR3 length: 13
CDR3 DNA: TGTGCCTGCGGGGACGGGTCAATCCACGAGCAGTACTTC
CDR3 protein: CACGDGSIHEQYF

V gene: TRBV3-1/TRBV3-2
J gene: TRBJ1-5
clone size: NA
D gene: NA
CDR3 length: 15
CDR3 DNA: TGTGCCAGCAGCCTTACCCCGGGAGGCAATCAGCCCCAGCATTTT
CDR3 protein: CASSLTPGGNQPQHF

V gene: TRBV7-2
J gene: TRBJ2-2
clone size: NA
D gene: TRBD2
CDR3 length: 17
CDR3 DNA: TGTGCCAGCAGCTTAAGTCATGTTCTAGCGGATGGCGGGGAGCTGTTTTTT
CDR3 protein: CASSLSHVLADGGELFF

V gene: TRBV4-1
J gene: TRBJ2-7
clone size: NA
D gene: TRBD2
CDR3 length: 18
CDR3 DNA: TGCGCCAGCAGCCAGAGGGGACTAGCGGGAGAAGGACCCCCCGAGCAGTACTTC
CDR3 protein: CASSQRGLAGEGPPEQYF

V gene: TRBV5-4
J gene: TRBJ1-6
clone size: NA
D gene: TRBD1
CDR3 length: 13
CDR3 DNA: TGTGCCAGCAGCTGGGACAGTCCTTCACCCCTCCACTTT
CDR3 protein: CASSWDSPSPLHF

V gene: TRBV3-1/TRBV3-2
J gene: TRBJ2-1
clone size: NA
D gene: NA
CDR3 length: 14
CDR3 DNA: TGTGCCAGCAGCCAAGACCCGGGGCCTAATGAGCAGTTCTTC
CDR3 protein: CASSQDPGPNEQFF

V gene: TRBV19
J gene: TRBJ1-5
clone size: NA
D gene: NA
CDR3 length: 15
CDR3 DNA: TGTGCCAGTAGGATCAGGGTAGGAGGGAATCAGCCCCAGCATTTT
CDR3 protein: CASRIRVGGNQPQHF

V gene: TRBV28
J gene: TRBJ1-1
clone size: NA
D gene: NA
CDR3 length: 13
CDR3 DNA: TGTGCCAGCAACCAGCAGATGAACACTGAAGCTTTCTTT
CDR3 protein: CASNQQMNTEAFF

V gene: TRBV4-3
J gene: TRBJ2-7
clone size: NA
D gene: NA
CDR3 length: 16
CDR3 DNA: TGCGCCAGCAGCCAAGATGTGGGACAAGCTGATTACGAGCAGTACTTC
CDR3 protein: CASSQDVGQADYEQYF

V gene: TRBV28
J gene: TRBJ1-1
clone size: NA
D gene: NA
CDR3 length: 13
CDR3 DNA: TGTGCCAGCACCCGCCCGGGGGGGACTGAAGCTTTCTTT
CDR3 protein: CASTRPGGTEAFF

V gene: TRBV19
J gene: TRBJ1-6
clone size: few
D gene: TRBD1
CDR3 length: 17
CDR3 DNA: TGTGCCAGTAGTAAAACGGGACAGGGCGCGTTAAATTCACCCCTCCACTTT
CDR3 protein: CASSKTGQGALNSPLHF

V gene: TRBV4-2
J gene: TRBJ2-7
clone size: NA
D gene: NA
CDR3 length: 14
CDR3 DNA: TGTGCCAGCAGCCAAGATTTAGGGGCCTACGAGCAGTACTTC
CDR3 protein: CASSQDLGAYEQYF

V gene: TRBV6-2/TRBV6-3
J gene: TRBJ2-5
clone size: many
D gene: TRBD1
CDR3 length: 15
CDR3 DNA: TGTGCCAGCAGTAACGGACAGGGGCGACGAGAGACCCAGTACTTC
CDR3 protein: CASSNGQGRRETQYF

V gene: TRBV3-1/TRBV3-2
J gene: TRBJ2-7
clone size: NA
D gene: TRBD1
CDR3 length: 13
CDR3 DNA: TGTGCCAGCAGCCCAGGGACAGCCTACGAGCAGTACTTC
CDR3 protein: CASSPGTAYEQYF

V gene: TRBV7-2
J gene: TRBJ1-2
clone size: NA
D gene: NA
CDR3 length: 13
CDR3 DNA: TGTGCCAGCAGCTGGGGGGCGAGGGAGGGCTACACCTTC
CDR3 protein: CASSWGAREGYTF

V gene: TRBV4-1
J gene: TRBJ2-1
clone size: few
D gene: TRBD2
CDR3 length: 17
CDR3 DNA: TGCGCCAGCAGCCATCAACTAGCGGGGGGCGCCTACAATGAGCAGTTCTTC
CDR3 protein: CASSHQLAGGAYNEQFF

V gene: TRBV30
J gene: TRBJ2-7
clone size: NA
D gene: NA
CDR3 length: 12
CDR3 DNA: TGTGCCTGGAGCGGGGAGTCCTACGAGCAGTACTTC
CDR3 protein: CAWSGESYEQYF

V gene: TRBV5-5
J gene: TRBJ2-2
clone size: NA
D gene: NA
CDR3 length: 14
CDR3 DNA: TGTGCCAGTACGTGGAAGTCGAACACCGGGGAGCTGTTTTTT
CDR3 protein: CASTWKSNTGELFF

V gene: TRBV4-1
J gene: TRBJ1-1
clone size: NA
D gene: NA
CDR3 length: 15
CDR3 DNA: TGCGCCAGCAGCCCCCACAGGGATAGAAGCACTGAAGCTTTCTTT
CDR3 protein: CASSPHRDRSTEAFF

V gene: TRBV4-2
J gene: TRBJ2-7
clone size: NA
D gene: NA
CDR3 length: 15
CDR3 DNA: TGTGCCAGCAGCCAAGAAGTGCGAGGGTACGGCGAGCAGTACTTC
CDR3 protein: CASSQEVRGYGEQYF

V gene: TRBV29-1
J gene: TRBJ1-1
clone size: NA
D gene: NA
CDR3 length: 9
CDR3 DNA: TGCAGCGTTGGGGTGGAAGCTTTCTTT
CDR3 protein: CSVGVEAFF

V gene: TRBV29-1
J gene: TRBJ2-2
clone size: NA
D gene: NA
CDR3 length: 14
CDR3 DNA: TGCAGCGTTGAAGAAGGGACTAACACCGGGGAGCTGTTTTTT
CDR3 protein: CSVEEGTNTGELFF

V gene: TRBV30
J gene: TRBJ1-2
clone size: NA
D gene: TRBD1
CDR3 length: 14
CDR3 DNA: TGTGCCTGGAGCCCACTGGGACAGGGAGATGGCTACACCTTC
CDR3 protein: CAWSPLGQGDGYTF

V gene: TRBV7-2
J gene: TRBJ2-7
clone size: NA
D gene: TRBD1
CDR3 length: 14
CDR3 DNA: TGTGCCAGCAGCTCGGGGACAGGGTACTACGAGCAGTACTTC
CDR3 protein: CASSSGTGYYEQYF

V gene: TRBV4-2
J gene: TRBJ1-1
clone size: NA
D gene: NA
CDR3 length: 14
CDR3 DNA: TGTGCCAGCAGCCAAGATCTAGCAAACACTGAAGCTTTCTTT
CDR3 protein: CASSQDLANTEAFF

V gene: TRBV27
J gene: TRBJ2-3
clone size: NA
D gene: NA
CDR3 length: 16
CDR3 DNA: TGTGCCAGCAGTTTGGGGGGGCTATCTAGGGCAGATACGCAGTATTTT
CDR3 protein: CASSLGGLSRADTQYF